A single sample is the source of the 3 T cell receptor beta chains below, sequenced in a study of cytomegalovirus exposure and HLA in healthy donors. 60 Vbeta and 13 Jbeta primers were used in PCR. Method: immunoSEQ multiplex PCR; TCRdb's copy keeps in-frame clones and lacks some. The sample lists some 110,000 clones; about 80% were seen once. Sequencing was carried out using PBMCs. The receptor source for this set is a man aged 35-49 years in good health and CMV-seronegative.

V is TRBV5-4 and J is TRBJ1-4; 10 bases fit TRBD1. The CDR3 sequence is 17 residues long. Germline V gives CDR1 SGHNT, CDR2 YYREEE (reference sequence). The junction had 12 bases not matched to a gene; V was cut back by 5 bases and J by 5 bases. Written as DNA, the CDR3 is TGTGCCAGCAGACCCGGGACAGGGGATTTCGGCAATGAAAAACTGTTTTTT. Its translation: CASRPGTGDFGNEKLFF. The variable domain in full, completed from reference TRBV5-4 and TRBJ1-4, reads ETGVTQSPTHLIKTRGQQVTLRCSSQSGHNTVSWYQQALGQGPQFIFQYYREEENGRGNFPPRFSGLQFPNYSSELNVNALELDDSALYLCASRPGTGDFGNEKLFFGSGTQLSVL.

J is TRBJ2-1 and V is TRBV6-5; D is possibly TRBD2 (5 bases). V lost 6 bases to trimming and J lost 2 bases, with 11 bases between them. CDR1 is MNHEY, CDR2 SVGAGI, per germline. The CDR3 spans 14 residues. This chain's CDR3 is CASRITGAYNEQFF. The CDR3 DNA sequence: TGTGCCAGCAGAATTACCGGGGCCTACAATGAGCAGTTCTTC.

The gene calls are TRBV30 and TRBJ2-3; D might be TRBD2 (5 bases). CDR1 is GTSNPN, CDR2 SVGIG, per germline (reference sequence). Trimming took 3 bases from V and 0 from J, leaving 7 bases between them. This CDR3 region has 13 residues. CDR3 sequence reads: CAWSRGSTDTQYF. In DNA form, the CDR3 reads TGTGCCTGGAGCAGAGGGAGCACAGATACGCAGTATTTT.